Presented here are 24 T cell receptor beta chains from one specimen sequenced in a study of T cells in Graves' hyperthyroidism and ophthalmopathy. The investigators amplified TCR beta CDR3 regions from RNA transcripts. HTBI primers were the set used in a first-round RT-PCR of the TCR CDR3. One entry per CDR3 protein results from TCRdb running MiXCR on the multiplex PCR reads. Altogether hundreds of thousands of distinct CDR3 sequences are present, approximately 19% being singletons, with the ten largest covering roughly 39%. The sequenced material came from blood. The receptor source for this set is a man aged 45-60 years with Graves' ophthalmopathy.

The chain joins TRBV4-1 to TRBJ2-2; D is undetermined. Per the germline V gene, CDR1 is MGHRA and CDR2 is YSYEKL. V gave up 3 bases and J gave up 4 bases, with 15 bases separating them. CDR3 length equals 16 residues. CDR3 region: CASSHRAILATGELFF. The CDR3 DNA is TGCGCCAGCAGCCATAGGGCTATCTTAGCCACCGGGGAGCTGTTTTTT.

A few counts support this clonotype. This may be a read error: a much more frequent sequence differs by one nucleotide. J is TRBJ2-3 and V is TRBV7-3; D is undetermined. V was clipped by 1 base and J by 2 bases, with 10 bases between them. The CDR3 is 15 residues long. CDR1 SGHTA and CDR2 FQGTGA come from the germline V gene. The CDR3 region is CASSLMVQPTDTQYF. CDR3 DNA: TGTGCCAGCAGCTTAATGGTACAGCCCACAGATACGCAGTATTTT.

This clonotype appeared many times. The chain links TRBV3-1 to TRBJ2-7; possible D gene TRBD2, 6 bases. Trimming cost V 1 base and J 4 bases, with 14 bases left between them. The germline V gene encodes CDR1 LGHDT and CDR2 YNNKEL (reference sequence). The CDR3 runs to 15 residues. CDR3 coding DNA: TGTGCCAGCAGCCAAGCCTTCGACGGGGGATACGAGCAGTACTTC. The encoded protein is CASSQAFDGGYEQYF.

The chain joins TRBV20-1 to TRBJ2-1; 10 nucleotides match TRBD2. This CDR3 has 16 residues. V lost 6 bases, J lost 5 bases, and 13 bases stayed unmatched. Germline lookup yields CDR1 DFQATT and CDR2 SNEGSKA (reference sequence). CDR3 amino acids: CSASSGGGAGDNEQFF. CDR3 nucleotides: TGCAGTGCCTCTAGCGGGGGTGGCGCGGGAGACAATGAGCAGTTCTTC.

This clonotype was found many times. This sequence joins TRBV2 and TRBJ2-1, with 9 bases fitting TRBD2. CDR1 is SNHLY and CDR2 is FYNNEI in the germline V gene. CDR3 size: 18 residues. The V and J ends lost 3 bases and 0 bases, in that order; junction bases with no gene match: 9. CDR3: CASSESSGIYSSYNEQFF. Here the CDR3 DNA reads TGTGCCAGCAGTGAGTCTAGCGGGATCTACAGCTCCTACAATGAGCAGTTCTTC.

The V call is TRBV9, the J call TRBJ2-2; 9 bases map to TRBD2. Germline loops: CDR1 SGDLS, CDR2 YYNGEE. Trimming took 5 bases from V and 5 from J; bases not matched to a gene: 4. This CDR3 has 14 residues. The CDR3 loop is CASRAGGVTGELFF. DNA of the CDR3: TGTGCCAGCAGAGCGGGAGGCGTTACCGGGGAGCTGTTTTTT.

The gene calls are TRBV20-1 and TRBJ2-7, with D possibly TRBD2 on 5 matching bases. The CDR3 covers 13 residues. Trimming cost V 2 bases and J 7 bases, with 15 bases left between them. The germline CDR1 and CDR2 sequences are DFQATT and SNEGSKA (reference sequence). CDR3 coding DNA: TGCAGTGCTAGACAGCGGTCCACCGGGGAGCAGTACTTC. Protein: CSARQRSTGEQYF.

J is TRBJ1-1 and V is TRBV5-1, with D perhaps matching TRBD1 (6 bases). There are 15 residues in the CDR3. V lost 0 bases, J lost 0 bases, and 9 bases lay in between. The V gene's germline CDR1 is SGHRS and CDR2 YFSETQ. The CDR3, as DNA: TGCGCCAGCAGCTTGGCCCGGGACATGAACACTGAAGCTTTCTTT. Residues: CASSLARDMNTEAFF. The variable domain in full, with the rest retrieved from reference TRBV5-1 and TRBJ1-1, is KAGVTQTPRYLIKTRGQQVTLSCSPISGHRSVSWYQQTPGQGLQFLFEYFSETQRNKGNFPGRFSGRQFSNSRSEMNVSTLELGDSALYLCASSLARDMNTEAFFGQGTRLTVV.

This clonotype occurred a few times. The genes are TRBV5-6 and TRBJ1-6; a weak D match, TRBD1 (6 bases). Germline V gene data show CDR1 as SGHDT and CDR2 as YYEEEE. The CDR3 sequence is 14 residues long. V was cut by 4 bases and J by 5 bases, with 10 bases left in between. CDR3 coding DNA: TGTGCCAGCAGCCCCGGGACAAATAATTCACCCCTCCACTTT. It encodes CASSPGTNNSPLHF.

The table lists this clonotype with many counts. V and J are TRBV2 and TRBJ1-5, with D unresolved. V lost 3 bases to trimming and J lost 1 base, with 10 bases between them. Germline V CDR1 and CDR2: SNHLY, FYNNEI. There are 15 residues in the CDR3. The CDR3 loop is CASSDGSASNQPQHF. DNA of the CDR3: TGTGCCAGCAGTGATGGGTCGGCGAGCAATCAGCCCCAGCATTTT.

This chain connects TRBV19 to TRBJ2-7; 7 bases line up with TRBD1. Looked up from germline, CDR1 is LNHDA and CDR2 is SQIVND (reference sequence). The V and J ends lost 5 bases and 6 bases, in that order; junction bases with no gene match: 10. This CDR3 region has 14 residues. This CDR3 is CASSAGGNLVEQYF. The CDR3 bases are TGTGCCAGTAGTGCAGGGGGTAATCTGGTCGAGCAGTACTTC.

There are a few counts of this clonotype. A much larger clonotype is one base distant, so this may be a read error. CDR3 sequence (DNA): TGTGCCAGCGGGCGGTCCTACGAGCAGTACTTC. Protein sequence: CASGRSYEQYF. The chain joins TRBV28 to TRBJ2-7; D not certain. V was shortened by 8 bases and J by 1 base, with 6 bases between the two germline ends. The CDR3 runs to 11 residues. The germline gives CDR1 MDHEN, CDR2 SYDVKM.

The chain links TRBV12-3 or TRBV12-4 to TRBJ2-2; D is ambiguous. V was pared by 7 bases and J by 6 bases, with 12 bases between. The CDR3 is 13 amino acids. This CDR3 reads CASKNLGPGELFF. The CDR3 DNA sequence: TGTGCCAGCAAAAATTTAGGGCCCGGGGAGCTGTTTTTT.

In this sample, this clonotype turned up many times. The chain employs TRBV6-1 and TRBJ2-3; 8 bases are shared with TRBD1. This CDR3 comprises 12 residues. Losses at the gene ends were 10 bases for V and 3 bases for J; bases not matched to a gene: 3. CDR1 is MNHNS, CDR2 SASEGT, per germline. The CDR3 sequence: CAIGQGTDTQYF. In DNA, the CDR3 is TGTGCCATCGGACAGGGTACAGATACGCAGTATTTT.

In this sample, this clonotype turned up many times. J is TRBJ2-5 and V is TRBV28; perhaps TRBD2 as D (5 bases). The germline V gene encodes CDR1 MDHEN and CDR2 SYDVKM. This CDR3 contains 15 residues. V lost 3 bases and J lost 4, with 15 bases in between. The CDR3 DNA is TGTGCCAGCAGTTTTCCTGCTTATCGGGGAGAGACCCAGTACTTC. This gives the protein CASSFPAYRGETQYF.

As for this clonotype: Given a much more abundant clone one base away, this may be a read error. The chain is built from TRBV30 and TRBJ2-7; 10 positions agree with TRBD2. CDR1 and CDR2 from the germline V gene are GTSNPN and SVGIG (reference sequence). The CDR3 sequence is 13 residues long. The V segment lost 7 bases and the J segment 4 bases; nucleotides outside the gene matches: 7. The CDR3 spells CAFLSSGRYEQYF. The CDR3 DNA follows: TGTGCCTTCCTCTCTAGCGGGAGATACGAGCAGTACTTC.

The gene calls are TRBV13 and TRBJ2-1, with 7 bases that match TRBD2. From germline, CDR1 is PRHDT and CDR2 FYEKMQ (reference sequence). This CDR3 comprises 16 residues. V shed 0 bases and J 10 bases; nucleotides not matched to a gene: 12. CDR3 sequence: CASSLGREPYRGEQFF. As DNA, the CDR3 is TGTGCCAGCAGCTTAGGGCGGGAGCCATACCGGGGAGAGCAGTTCTTC.

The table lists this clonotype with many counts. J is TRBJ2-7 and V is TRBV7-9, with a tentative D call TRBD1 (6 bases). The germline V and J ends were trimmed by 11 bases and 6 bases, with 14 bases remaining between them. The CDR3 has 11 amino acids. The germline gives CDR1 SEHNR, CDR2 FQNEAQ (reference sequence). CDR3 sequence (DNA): TGTGCCGTTATTACAGGGCTCGAGCAGTACTTC. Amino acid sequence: CAVITGLEQYF.

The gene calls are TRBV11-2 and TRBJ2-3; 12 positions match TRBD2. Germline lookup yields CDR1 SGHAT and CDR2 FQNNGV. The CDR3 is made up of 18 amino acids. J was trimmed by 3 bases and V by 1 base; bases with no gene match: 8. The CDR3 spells CASSLGPLAGGRTDTQYF. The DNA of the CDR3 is TGTGCCAGCAGCTTAGGTCCCCTAGCGGGAGGGCGGACAGATACGCAGTATTTT.

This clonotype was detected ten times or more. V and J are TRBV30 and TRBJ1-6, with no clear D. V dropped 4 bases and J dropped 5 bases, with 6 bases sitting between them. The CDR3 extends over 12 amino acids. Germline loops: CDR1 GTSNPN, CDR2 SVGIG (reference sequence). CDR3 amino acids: CAWNGDNSPLHF. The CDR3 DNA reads TGTGCCTGGAACGGCGATAATTCACCCCTCCACTTT.

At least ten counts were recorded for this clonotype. Here the CDR3 reads CASISQPMGGGETQYF. CDR3 sequence (DNA): TGTGCCAGCATAAGTCAGCCAATGGGGGGGGGAGAGACCCAGTACTTC. V gene TRBV2 combines with J gene TRBJ2-5, with 7 bases matching TRBD2. This CDR3 is 16 amino acids long. Germline V gene lookup returns CDR1 SNHLY and CDR2 FYNNEI. V was clipped by 7 bases and J by 4 bases; unmatched bases: 15.

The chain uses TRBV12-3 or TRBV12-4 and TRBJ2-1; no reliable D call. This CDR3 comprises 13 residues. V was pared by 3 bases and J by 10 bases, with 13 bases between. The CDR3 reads CASSFHLNEEQFF. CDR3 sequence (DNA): TGTGCCAGCAGTTTCCATCTCAATGAGGAGCAGTTCTTC.

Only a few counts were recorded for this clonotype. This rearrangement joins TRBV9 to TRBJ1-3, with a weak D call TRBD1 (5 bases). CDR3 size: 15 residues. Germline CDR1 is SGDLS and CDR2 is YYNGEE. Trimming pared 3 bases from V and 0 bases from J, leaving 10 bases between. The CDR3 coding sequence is TGTGCCAGCAGCGCCGACAGAGCCTCTGGAAACACCATATATTTT. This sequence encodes CASSADRASGNTIYF.

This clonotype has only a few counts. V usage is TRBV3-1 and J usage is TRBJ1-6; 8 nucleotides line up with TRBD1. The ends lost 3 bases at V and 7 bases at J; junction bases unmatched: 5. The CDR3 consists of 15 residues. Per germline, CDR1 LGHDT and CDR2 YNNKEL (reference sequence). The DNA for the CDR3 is TGTGCCAGCAGCCACCCAGGGGGCAGCAATTCACCCCTCCACTTT. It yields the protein CASSHPGGSNSPLHF.